The next 4 T cell receptor beta chains were all read from a single sample in a study of radiotherapy plus CTLA-4 blockade in lung cancer. Profiled with immunoSEQ multiplex PCR; TCRdb holds only in-frame clones, not every one. In the table there are about 120,000 clones, about 90% of which are singletons. Sequences were derived from peripheral blood, sampled from a patient treated with radiotherapy plus ipilimumab. The receptors were gathered from a human donor with non-small cell lung cancer that progressed on radiotherapy plus ipilimumab.

This chain joins TRBV18 and TRBJ2-5; tentative D call: TRBD2 (5 bases). The V gene lost 8 bases and the J gene lost 3 bases, with 7 bases spanning the gap. Germline values: CDR1 KGHSH, CDR2 LQKENI. There are 11 residues in the CDR3. CDR3 in amino acids: CASTREETQYF. The CDR3, as DNA: TGTGCCAGCACGAGGGAAGAGACCCAGTACTTC.

This chain links TRBV11-3 with TRBJ2-7; weak D call: TRBD2 (5 bases). Trimming left V 3 bases short and J 4 bases short, with 13 bases between. The CDR3 length is 14 residues. Germline V gene sequence: CDR1 SGHNT, CDR2 YENEEA. CDR3 bases: TGTGCCAGCAGCTTGGCGGGCCCCCGGTACGAGCAGTACTTC. It encodes CASSLAGPRYEQYF.

This rearrangement joins TRBV6-5 to TRBJ2-5; 11 bases agree with TRBD2. After removal of 4 bases from V and 7 bases from J, the junction contained 5 bases not matched to a gene. Per germline, CDR1 MNHEY and CDR2 SVGAGI. The CDR3 has 14 amino acids. Written as DNA, the CDR3 is TGTGCCAGCAGTTCGACTAGCGGGGTTGGGACCCAGTACTTC. It codes for CASSSTSGVGTQYF.

The chain carries TRBV19 and TRBJ1-5; D gene unclear. Germline V gives CDR1 LNHDA, CDR2 SQIVND (reference sequence). V was clipped by 5 bases and J by 0 bases, with 11 bases between them. The CDR3 is 15 amino acids. The CDR3 nucleotides read TGTGCCAGTAGTTGGACGGGCTATAGCAATCAGCCCCAGCATTTT. Residues: CASSWTGYSNQPQHF. Combining the CDR3 with reference TRBV19 and TRBJ1-5 gives the whole variable domain DGGITQSPKYLFRKEGQNVTLSCEQNLNHDAMYWYRQDPGQGLRLIYYSQIVNDFQKGDIAEGYSVSREKKESFPLTVTSAQKNPTAFYLCASSWTGYSNQPQHFGDGTRLSIL.